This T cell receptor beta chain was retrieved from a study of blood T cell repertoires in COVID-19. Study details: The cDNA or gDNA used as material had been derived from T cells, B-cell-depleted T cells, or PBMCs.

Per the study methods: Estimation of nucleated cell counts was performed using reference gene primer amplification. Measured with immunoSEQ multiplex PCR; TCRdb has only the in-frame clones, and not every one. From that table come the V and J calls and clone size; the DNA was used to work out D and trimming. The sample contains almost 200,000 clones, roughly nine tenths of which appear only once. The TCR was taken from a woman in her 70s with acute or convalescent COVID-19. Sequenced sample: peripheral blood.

CDR3 in DNA: TGTGCCAGCAGCTTAGGGGACAGGGGGCGGGAGACCCAGTACTTC. This sequence encodes CASSLGDRGRETQYF. The V and J genes are TRBV11-3 and TRBJ2-5; 12 nucleotides line up with TRBD1. This CDR3 has 15 amino acids. Germline V gene lookup returns CDR1 SGHNT and CDR2 YENEEA. With 1 base clipped from V and 5 bases from J, the junction kept 2 bases outside the gene matches. Looking up the rest from reference TRBV11-3 and TRBJ2-5 gives the full variable domain: EAGVVQSPRYKIIEKKQPVAFWCNPISGHNTLYWYLQNLGQGPELLIRYENEEAVDDSQLPKDRFSAERLKGVDSTLKIQPAELGDSAVYLCASSLGDRGRETQYFGPGTRLLVL.